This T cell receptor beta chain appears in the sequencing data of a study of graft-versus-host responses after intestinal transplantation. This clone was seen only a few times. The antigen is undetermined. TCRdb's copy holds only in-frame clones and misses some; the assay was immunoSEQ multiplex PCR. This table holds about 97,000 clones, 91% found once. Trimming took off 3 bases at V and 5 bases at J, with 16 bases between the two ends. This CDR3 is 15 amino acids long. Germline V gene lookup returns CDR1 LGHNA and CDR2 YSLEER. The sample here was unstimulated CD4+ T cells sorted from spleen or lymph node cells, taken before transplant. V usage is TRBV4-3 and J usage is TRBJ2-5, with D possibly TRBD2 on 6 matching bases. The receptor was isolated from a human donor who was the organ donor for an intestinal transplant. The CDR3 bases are TGCGCCAGCAGCCACGTCGCCCGGGACTCGGAGACCCAGTACTTC. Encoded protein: CASSHVARDSETQYF.